A selection of T cell receptor beta chains follows, all from one sample in a study of cytotoxic CD8 clonotypes in ibrutinib-treated CLL. Here immunoSEQ multiplex PCR was the method, and the copy in TCRdb shows in-frame clones only, minus some. The repertoire has 250,000 to 350,000 clones, roughly four fifths of them found once; the top ten carry roughly 5%. Sequencing used PBMCs, obtained at disease progression, from a patient treated with ibrutinib. Receptors were obtained from a human donor with chronic lymphocytic leukemia. Both conserved end residues are part of each CDR3. D genes are given only for firm matches. The size field is filled for only some rows; it gives once, few, many or a size class.

CDR3: CASSEGGPGEQFF; DNA: TGTGCCAGCAGTGAAGGCGGGCCGGGTGAGCAGTTCTTC; V: TRBV7-6; D: NA; J: TRBJ2-1; size: NA
CDR3: CASSFMGRGNYGYTF; DNA: TGTGCCAGCAGCTTCATGGGCAGGGGAAACTATGGCTACACCTTC; V: TRBV5-6; D: NA; J: TRBJ1-2; size: NA
CDR3: CASRRQGEDTQYF; DNA: TGCGCCAGCAGACGACAGGGTGAAGATACGCAGTATTTT; V: TRBV5-1; D: TRBD1; J: TRBJ2-3; size: NA
CDR3: CASSSRGTENQPQHF; DNA: TGTGCCAGCAGCTCACGAGGGACAGAAAATCAGCCCCAGCATTTT; V: TRBV27; D: TRBD1; J: TRBJ1-5; size: NA
CDR3: CASSEGVPSYEQYF; DNA: TGTGCCAGCAGTGAAGGGGTGCCCTCCTACGAGCAGTACTTC; V: TRBV25-1; D: NA; J: TRBJ2-7; size: NA
CDR3: CASSAGTSGYNEQFF; DNA: TGTGCCAGCAGCGCGGGGACTAGCGGTTACAATGAGCAGTTCTTC; V: TRBV9; D: TRBD2; J: TRBJ2-1; size: NA
CDR3: CASTIDRGEREQYF; DNA: TGCGCCAGCACTATTGACAGGGGGGAGCGCGAGCAGTACTTC; V: TRBV5-1; D: TRBD1; J: TRBJ2-7; size: NA
CDR3: CASSVAPTDTQYF; DNA: TGTGCCAGCAGCGTAGCCCCCACAGATACGCAGTATTTT; V: TRBV9; D: NA; J: TRBJ2-3; size: few
CDR3: CAISVDSTEAFF; DNA: TGTGCCATCAGTGTTGATAGCACTGAAGCTTTCTTT; V: TRBV10-3; D: NA; J: TRBJ1-1; size: NA
CDR3: CASSLESYAETQYF; DNA: TGTGCCAGCAGCTTAGAATCCTACGCAGAGACCCAGTACTTC; V: TRBV11-3; D: NA; J: TRBJ2-5; size: NA
CDR3: CASSTTGNNQPQHF; DNA: TGTGCCAGCTCTACTACAGGGAACAATCAGCCCCAGCATTTT; V: TRBV6-1; D: NA; J: TRBJ1-5; size: NA
CDR3: CASSFPGANTEAFF; DNA: TGTGCCAGCAGCTTCCCCGGGGCTAACACTGAAGCTTTCTTT; V: TRBV13; D: NA; J: TRBJ1-1; size: NA